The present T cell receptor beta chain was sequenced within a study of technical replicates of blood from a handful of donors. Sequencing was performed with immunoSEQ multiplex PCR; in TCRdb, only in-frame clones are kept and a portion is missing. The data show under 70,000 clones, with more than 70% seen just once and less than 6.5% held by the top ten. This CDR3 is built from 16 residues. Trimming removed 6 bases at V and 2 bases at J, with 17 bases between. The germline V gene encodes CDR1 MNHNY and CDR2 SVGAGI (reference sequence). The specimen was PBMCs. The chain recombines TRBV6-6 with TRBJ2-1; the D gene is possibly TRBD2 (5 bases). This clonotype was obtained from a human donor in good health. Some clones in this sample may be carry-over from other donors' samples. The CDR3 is CASRTGGSGPYNEQFF. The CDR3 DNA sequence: TGTGCCAGCAGGACCGGAGGCAGCGGTCCCTACAATGAGCAGTTCTTC.